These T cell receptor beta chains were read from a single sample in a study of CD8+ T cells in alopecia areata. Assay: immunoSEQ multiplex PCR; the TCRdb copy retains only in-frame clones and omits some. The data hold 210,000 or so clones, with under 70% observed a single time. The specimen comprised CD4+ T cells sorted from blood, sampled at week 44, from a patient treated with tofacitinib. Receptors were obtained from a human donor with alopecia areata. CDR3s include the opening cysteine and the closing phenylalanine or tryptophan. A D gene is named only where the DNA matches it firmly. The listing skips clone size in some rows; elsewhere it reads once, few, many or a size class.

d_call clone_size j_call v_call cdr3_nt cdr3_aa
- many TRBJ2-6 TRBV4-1 TGCGCCAGCAGCCATCTAGTGGTATCTGGGGCCAACGTCCTGACTTTC CASSHLVVSGANVLTF
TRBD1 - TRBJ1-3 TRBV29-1 TGCAGCGCCGGACAGGGGCCTAACTCTGGAAACACCATATATTTT CSAGQGPNSGNTIYF
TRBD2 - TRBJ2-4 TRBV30 TGTGCCTGGACGGCCGGGACTAGCGGGGACATTCAGTACTTC CAWTAGTSGDIQYF
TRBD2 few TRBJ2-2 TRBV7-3 TGTGCCAGCAGTTATCTACCGGGACTAGCGGGGGCCAACACCGGGGAGCTGTTTTTT CASSYLPGLAGANTGELFF
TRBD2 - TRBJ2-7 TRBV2 TGTGCCAGCAGTGAAAGGGAGGGATCATCCTACGAGCAGTACTTC CASSEREGSSYEQYF
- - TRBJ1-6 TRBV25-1 TGTGCCAGCAGGTTGGGGGACCAACGTTCACCCCTCCACTTT CASRLGDQRSPLHF
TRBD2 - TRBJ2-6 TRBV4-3 TGCGCCAGCAGCCGGGAGCGGGGGCGCCTCACTGGGGCCAACGTCCTGACTTTC CASSRERGRLTGANVLTF
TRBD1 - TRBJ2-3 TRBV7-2 TGTGCCAGCAGCTCCCGGGACAGGCAGCCGTGGACGCAGTATTTT CASSSRDRQPWTQYF
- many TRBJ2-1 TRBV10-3 TGTGCCATCAGTGTAAGGTTCAATGAGCAGTTCTTC CAISVRFNEQFF
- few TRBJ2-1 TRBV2 TGTGCCAGCAGTGTGACCTCATACAATGAGCAGTTCTTC CASSVTSYNEQFF
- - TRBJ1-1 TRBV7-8 TGTGCCAGCAGCTTACGTATCACACAGGGGAACACTGAAGCTTTCTTT CASSLRITQGNTEAFF
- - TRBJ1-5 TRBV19 TGTGCCAGTAACAGTGGGGGTGGCAATCAGCCCCAGCATTTT CASNSGGGNQPQHF
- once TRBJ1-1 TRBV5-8 TGTGCCAGCAGCTTGTCGAGGGTGTCTGAAGCTTTCTTT CASSLSRVSEAFF
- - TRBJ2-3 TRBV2 TGTGCCAGCAGTGCACCGCGCGGAGATACGCAGTATTTT CASSAPRGDTQYF
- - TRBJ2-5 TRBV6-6 TGTGCCAGCAGTTACATTCTCGGTCAAGAGACCCAGTACTTC CASSYILGQETQYF
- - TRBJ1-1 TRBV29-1 TGCAGCGTTGAAGGTGGGGGGCTGGCTGAAGCTTTCTTT CSVEGGGLAEAFF
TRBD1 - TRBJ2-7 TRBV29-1 TGCAGCGTTGAAGGACCCGGGACAGGGCCCTACGAGCAGTACTTC CSVEGPGTGPYEQYF
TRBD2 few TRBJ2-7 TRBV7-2 TGTGCCAGCAGCTCGAGCGGGGCTAGCTCCTACGAGCAGTACTTC CASSSSGASSYEQYF
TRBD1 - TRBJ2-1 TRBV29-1 TGCAGCGTGAGGGACAGGGGATTCGACAATGAGCAGTTCTTC CSVRDRGFDNEQFF
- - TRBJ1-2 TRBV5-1 TGCGCCAGCAGCTTTGGACGGGAGGGAGGGGGCTACACCTTC CASSFGREGGGYTF
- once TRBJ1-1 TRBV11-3 TGTGCCAGCAGCTTAGATAGTCAGTCGAACACTGAAGCTTTCTTT CASSLDSQSNTEAFF
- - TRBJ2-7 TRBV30 TGTGCCTGGAGTGTAGTCCAGAGCTACGAGCAGTACTTC CAWSVVQSYEQYF